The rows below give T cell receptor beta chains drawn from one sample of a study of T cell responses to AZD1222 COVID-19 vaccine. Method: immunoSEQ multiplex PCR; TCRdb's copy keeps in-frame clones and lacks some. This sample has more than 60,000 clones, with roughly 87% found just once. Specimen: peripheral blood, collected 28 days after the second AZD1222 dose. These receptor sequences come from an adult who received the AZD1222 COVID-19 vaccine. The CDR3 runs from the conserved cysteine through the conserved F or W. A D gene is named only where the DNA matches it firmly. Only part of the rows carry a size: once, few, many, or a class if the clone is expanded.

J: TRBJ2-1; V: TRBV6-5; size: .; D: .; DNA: TGTGCCAGCAGTACTCGGGGCGAGAAGCAGTTCTTC; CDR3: CASSTRGEKQFF
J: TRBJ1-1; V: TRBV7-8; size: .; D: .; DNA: TGTGCCAGCAACTCTGTGAGGCAGGGCGAAGCTTTCTTT; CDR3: CASNSVRQGEAFF
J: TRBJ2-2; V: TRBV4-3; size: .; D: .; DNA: TGCGCCAGCAGCCAAGATACCGGGAGAGGCACCGGGGAGCTGTTTTTT; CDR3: CASSQDTGRGTGELFF
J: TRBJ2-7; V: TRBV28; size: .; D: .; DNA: TGTGCCAGCAGCGTTACTTCAGGGGCCTACGAGCAGTACTTC; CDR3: CASSVTSGAYEQYF
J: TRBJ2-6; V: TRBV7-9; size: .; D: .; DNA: TGTGCCAGCGAAGAGGTGTCTAGAGGGAACTCTGGGGCCAACGTCCTGACTTTC; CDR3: CASEEVSRGNSGANVLTF
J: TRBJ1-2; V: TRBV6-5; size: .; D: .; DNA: TGTGCCAGCAGTTCCAAACAGGGAAACTATGGCTACACCTTC; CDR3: CASSSKQGNYGYTF
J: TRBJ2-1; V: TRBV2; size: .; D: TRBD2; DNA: TGTGCCAGCAGACCCTCCCAGCGGGGGGAAAACAATGAGCAGTTCTTC; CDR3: CASRPSQRGENNEQFF
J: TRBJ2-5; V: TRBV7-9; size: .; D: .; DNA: TGTGCCAGCAGCTTCTTCCAGGACCAAGAGACCCAGTACTTC; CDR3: CASSFFQDQETQYF
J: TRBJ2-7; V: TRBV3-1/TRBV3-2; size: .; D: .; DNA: TGTGCCAGCAGCCGCTCGAAGGGGGGGGCTCGCGAGCAGTACTTC; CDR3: CASSRSKGGAREQYF
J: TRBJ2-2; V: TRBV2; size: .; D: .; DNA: TGTGCCAGCAACGGCGCCGGGGAGCTGTTTTTT; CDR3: CASNGAGELFF
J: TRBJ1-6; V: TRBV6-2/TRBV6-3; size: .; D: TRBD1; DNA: TGTGCCAGCAGTTACTCTTCAGGGGGGGCCAGGACACCCCTCCACTTT; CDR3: CASSYSSGGARTPLHF
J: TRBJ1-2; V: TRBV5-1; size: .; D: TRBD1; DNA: TGCGCCAGCAGCTCGGCGACAGGGGACGGCTACACCTTC; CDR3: CASSSATGDGYTF
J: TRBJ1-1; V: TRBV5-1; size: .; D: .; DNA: TGCGCCAGCAGCTCTTCAGGACGGACGGGTGAAGCTTTCTTT; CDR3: CASSSSGRTGEAFF
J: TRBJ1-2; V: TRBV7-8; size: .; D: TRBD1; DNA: TGTGCCAGCAGCTTAGAACGGACAGGCTATGGCTACACCTTC; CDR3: CASSLERTGYGYTF
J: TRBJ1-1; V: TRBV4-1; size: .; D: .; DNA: TGCGCCAGCAGCCAAGCTTCGGGGACGGTTAACACTGAAGCTTTCTTT; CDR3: CASSQASGTVNTEAFF
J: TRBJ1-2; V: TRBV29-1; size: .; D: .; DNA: TGCAGCGTTTCAAACTATGGCTACACCTTC; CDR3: CSVSNYGYTF
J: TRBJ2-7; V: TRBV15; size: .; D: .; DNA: TGTGCCACCAGCAGAGATTCATCAGAGGCGGACGAGCAGTACTTC; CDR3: CATSRDSSEADEQYF
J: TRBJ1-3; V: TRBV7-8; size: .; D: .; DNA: TGTGCCAGCAGCACGCCGGACCGGAGCTCTGGAAACACCATATATTTT; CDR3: CASSTPDRSSGNTIYF
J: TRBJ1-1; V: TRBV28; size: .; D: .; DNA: TGTGCCAGCACCCTAAGGGATGAGAGTGCTGAAGCTTTCTTT; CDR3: CASTLRDESAEAFF
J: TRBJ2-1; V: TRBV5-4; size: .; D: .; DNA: TGTGCCAGCAGACGTCTTGGCTTAAATGAGCAGTTCTTC; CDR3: CASRRLGLNEQFF
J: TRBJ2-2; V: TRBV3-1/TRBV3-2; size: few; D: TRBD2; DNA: TGTGCCAGCAGCCAAGGACTAGCAGAGAACACCGGGGAGCTGTTTTTT; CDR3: CASSQGLAENTGELFF
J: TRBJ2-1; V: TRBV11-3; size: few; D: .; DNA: TGTGCCAGCAGCTTGACTAGGTACTCCTACAATGAGCAGTTCTTC; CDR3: CASSLTRYSYNEQFF
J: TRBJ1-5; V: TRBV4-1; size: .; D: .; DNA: TGCGCCAGCAGCCAAGAACTATTAAATAGCAATCAGCCCCAGCATTTT; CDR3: CASSQELLNSNQPQHF
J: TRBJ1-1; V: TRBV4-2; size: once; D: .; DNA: TGTGCCAGCAGCCAAGAACTTAACACTGAAGCTTTCTTT; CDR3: CASSQELNTEAFF
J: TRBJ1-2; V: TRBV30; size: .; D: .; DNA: TGTGCCTGGAGCAGGGGTAACTATGGCTACACCTTC; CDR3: CAWSRGNYGYTF
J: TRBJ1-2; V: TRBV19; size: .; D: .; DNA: TGTGCCAGTAGTGCTTACAGGGTTGGCTACACCTTC; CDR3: CASSAYRVGYTF
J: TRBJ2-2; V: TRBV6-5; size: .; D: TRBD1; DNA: TGTGCCAGCAGAACAGGGGGCGCTGGCGGGGAGCTGTTTTTT; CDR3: CASRTGGAGGELFF
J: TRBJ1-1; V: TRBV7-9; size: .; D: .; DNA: TGTGCCAGCAGCCCCGGACACCCTAGGGGCTTGAACACTGAAGCTTTCTTT; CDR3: CASSPGHPRGLNTEAFF
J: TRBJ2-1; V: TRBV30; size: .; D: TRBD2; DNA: TGTGCCTGGATTAGTAGTCCAACAAGGACTAGCGGATACAATGAGCAGTTCTTC; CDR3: CAWISSPTRTSGYNEQFF
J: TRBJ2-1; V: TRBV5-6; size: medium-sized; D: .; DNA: TGTGCCAGCAGCCTTGGACAGATACACTACAATGAGCAGTTCTTC; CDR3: CASSLGQIHYNEQFF
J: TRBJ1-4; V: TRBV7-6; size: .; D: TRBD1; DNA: TGTGCCAGCAGCTTAGGACAGGGAGGGGAAAAACTGTTTTTT; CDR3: CASSLGQGGEKLFF
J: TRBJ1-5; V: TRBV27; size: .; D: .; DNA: TGTGCCAGCAGTTTACCGCTCAAAGGACAGTCTACTAATCAGCCCCAGCATTTT; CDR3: CASSLPLKGQSTNQPQHF
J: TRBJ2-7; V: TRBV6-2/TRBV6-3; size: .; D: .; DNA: TGTGCCAGCAGTTCTGGGACCCCAATCTCCTACGAGCAGTACTTC; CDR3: CASSSGTPISYEQYF
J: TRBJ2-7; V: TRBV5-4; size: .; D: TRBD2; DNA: TGTGCCAGCAGCTTAGGACTAGCGGGGGTCACCGGCGAGCAGTACTTC; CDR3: CASSLGLAGVTGEQYF
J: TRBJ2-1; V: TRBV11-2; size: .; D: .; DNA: TGTGCCAGCAGCTTAGTGCGGGGCTCCTACAATGAGCAGTTCTTC; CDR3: CASSLVRGSYNEQFF
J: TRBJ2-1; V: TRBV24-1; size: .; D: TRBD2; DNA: TGTGCCACCTCCGAACCGGGACTAGCGGGTGAGAGCTCCTACAATGAGCAGTTCTTC; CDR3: CATSEPGLAGESSYNEQFF
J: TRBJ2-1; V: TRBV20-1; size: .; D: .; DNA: TGCAGTGTTAGAGCGGTCTCGCAGTTCTTC; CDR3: CSVRAVSQFF
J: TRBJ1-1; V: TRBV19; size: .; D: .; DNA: TGTGCCAGTAGTGTACAGGGTCGAGGGACTGAAGCTTTCTTT; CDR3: CASSVQGRGTEAFF
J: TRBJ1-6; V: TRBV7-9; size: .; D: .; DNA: TGTGCCAGCAGCTTAGGGGGACGGTGGGATTCACCCCTCCACTTT; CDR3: CASSLGGRWDSPLHF
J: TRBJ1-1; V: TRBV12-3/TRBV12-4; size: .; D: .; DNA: TGTGCCAGCAGTCTCCAGTGGCGGGAAGCTTTCTTT; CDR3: CASSLQWREAFF
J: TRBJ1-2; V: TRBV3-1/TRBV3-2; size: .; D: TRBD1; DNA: TGTGCCAGCAGCCAAGATCTGGACAGGGGGCACTACACCTTC; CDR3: CASSQDLDRGHYTF
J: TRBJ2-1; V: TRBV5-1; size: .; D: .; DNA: TGCGCCAGCAGCATCCAATCAGGGAATAATGAGCAGTTCTTC; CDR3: CASSIQSGNNEQFF
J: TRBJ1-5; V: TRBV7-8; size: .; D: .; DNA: TGTGCCAGCAGCCCTCGCAATCAGCCCCAGCATTTT; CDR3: CASSPRNQPQHF
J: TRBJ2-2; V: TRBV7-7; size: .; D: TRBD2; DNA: TGTGCCAGCAGCGCCTCCCCGGGAGGGTACACCGGGGAGCTGTTTTTT; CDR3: CASSASPGGYTGELFF
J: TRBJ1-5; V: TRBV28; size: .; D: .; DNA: TGTGCCAGCAGTTTCCATTTCGGAGGGAGGGCTCAGCCCCAGCATTTT; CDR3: CASSFHFGGRAQPQHF
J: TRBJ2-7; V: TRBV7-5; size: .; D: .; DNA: TGTGTCAGAAGCTTAGGGTACCCGACAGACAACCCTACCTACGAGCAGTACTTC; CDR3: CVRSLGYPTDNPTYEQYF